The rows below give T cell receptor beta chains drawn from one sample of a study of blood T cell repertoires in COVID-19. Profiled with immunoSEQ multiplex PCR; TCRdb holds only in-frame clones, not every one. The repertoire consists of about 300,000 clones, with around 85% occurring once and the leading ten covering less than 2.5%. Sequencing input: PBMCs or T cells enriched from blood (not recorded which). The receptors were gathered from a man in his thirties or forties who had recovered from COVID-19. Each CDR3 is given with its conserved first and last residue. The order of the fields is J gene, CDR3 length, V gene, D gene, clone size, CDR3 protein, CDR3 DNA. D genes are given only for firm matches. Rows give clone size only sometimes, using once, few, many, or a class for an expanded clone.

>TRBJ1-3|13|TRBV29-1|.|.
CSARESSGNTIYF
TGCAGCGCGCGGGAGAGCTCTGGAAACACCATATATTTT
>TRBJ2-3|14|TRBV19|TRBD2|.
CASSMSGGADTQYF
TGTGCCAGTAGTATGAGCGGGGGGGCAGATACGCAGTATTTT
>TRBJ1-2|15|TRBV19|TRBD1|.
CASSIGDRGHFGYTF
TGTGCCAGTAGTATTGGGGACAGGGGGCATTTTGGCTACACCTTC
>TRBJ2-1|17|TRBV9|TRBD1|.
CASSPTIGTGEGNEQFF
TGTGCCAGCAGCCCAACAATTGGGACAGGGGAGGGAAATGAGCAGTTCTTC
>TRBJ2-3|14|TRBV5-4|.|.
CASSLDPGTDTQYF
TGTGCCAGCAGCTTGGATCCCGGCACAGATACGCAGTATTTT
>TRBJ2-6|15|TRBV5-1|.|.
CASSPTVSGANVLTF
TGCGCCAGCAGCCCCACGGTCTCTGGGGCCAACGTCCTGACTTTC
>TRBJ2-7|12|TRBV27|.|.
CASSLQGYEQYF
TGTGCCAGCAGTTTACAGGGATACGAGCAGTACTTC
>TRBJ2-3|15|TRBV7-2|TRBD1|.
CASSLNGQATDTQYF
TGTGCCAGCAGCCTAAATGGACAGGCAACAGATACGCAGTATTTT
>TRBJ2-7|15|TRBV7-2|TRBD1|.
CASSLRTGNTYEQYF
TGTGCCAGCAGCCTCAGGACAGGGAACACCTACGAGCAGTACTTC
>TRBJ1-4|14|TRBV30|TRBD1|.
CAWATGASREKLFF
TGTGCCTGGGCCACAGGGGCTAGTCGTGAAAAACTGTTTTTT
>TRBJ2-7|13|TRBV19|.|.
CASLGHWYYEQYF
TGTGCCAGCCTGGGACATTGGTACTACGAGCAGTACTTC
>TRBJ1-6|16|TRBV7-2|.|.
CASSLERSSYNSPLHF
TGTGCCAGCAGCTTAGAGAGGAGCTCCTATAATTCACCCCTCCACTTT
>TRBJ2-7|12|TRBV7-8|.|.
CASSLSRNRQYF
TGTGCCAGCAGCTTAAGTCGTAACAGGCAGTACTTC
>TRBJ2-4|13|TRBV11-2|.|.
CASRLVAKNIQYF
TGTGCCAGCAGACTAGTAGCCAAAAACATTCAGTACTTC
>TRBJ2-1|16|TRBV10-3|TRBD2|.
CAISGGAISAYNEQFF
TGTGCCATTAGCGGGGGGGCCATTTCTGCCTACAATGAGCAGTTCTTC
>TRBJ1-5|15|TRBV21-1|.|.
CASSKGRGDNQPQHF
TGTGCCAGCAGTAAGGGCAGGGGCGACAATCAGCCCCAGCATTTT
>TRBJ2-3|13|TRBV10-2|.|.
CASRGTSTDTQYF
TGCGCCAGCAGGGGGACTAGCACAGATACGCAGTATTTT
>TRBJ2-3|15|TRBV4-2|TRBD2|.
CASSRGTSGTDTQYF
TGTGCCAGCAGCCGCGGGACTAGCGGTACAGATACGCAGTATTTT
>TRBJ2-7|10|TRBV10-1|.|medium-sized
CASPGYEQYF
TGCGCCAGCCCCGGTTACGAGCAGTACTTC
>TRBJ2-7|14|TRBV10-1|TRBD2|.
CASSAAGLANEQYF
TGCGCCAGCAGTGCGGCCGGACTAGCTAACGAGCAGTACTTC
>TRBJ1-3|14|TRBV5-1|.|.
CASSLDRSGNTIYF
TGCGCCAGCAGCTTGGATAGATCTGGAAACACCATATATTTT
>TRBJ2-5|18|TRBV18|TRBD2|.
CASSPGLRRGARGETQYF
TGTGCCAGCTCACCAGGTCTGAGGCGGGGGGCCCGAGGGGAGACCCAGTACTTC
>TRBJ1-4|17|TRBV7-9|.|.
CASSSPWGAPDNEKLFF
TGTGCCAGCAGCTCGCCATGGGGAGCCCCAGATAATGAAAAACTGTTTTTT
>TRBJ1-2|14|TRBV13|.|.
CASSPMGGQGGYTF
TGTGCCAGCAGCCCAATGGGGGGGCAAGGTGGCTACACCTTC
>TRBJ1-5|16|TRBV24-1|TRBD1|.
CATSDSGQGANQPQHF
TGTGCCACCAGTGATTCAGGACAGGGGGCAAATCAGCCCCAGCATTTT
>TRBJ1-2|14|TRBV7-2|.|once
CASSLATLYYGYTF
TGTGCCAGCAGCTTAGCAACTTTATACTATGGCTACACCTTC
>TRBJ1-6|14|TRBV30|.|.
CAWRQGIPNSPLHF
TGTGCCTGGAGACAGGGAATTCCAAACTCACCCCTCCACTTT
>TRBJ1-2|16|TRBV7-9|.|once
CASSLGPGLLNYGYTF
TGTGCCAGCAGCTTAGGTCCAGGGCTGCTTAACTATGGCTACACCTTC
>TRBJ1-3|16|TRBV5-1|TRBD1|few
CASSFTGDMAGNTIYF
TGCGCCAGCAGCTTCACAGGGGATATGGCTGGAAACACCATATATTTT
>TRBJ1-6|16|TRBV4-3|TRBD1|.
CASSQELRTGNSPLHF
TGCGCCAGCAGCCAAGAATTGCGGACAGGCAATTCACCCCTCCACTTT
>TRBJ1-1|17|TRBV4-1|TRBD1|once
CASSQDEWDSMNTEAFF
TGCGCCAGCAGCCAAGACGAATGGGACAGCATGAACACTGAAGCTTTCTTT
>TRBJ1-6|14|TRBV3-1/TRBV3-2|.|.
CASSSPGSRAPLHF
TGTGCCAGCAGTTCTCCCGGGTCCAGGGCACCCCTCCACTTT